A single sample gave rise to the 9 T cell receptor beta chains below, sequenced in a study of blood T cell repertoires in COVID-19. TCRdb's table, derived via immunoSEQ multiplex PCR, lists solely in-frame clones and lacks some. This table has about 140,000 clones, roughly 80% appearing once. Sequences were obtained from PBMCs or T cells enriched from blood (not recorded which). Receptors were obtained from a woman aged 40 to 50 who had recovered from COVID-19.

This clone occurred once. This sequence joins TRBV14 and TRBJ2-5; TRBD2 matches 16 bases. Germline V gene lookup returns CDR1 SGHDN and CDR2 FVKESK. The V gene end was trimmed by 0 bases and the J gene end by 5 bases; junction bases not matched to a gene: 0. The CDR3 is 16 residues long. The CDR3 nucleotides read TGTGCCAGCAGCCAAGAGGGACTAGCGGGAGGGGAGACCCAGTACTTC. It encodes CASSQEGLAGGETQYF.

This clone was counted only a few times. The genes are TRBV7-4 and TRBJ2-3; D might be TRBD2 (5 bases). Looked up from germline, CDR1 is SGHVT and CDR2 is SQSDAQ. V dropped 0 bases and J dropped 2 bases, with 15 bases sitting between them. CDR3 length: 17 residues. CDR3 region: CASSLAPITSVTDTQYF. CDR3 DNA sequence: TGTGCCAGCAGCTTAGCCCCGATTACTAGTGTCACAGATACGCAGTATTTT.

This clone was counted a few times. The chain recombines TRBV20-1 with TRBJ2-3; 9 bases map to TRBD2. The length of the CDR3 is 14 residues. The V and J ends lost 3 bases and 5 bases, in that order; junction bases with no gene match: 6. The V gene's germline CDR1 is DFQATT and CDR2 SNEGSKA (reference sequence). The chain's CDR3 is CSASRAGGQDTQYF. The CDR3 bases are TGCAGTGCTAGTAGGGCGGGGGGGCAAGATACGCAGTATTTT.

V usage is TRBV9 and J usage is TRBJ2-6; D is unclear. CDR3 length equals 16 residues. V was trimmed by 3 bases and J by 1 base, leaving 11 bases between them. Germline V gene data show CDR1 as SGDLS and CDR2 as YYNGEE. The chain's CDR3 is CASSAEMVSGANVLTF. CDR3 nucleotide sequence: TGTGCCAGCAGCGCCGAGATGGTATCTGGGGCCAACGTCCTGACTTTC.

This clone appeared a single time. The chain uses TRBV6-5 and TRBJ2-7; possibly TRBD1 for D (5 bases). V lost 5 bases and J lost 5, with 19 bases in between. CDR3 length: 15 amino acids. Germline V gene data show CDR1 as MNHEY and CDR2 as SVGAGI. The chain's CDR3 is CASSPLTGNLDEQYF. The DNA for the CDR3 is TGTGCCAGCAGTCCTCTCACAGGAAACCTTGACGAGCAGTACTTC.

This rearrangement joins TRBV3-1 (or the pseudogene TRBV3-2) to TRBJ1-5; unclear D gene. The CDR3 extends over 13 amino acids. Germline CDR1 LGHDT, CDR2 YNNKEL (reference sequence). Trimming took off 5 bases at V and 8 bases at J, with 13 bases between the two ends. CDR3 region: CASSRHRDEPQHF. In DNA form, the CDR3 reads TGTGCCAGCAGCAGACACCGTGATGAGCCCCAGCATTTT.

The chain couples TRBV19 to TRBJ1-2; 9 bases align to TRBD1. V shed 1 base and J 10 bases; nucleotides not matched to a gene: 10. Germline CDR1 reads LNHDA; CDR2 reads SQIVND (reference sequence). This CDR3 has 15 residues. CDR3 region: CASSIAWDRDGAYTF. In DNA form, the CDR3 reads TGTGCCAGTAGTATAGCTTGGGACAGGGACGGAGCCTACACCTTC.

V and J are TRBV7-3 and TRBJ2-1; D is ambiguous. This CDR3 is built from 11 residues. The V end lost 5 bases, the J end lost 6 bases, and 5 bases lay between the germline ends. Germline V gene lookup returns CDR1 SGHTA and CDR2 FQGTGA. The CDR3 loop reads CASSNTNEQFF. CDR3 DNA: TGTGCCAGCAGCAACACCAATGAGCAGTTCTTC.

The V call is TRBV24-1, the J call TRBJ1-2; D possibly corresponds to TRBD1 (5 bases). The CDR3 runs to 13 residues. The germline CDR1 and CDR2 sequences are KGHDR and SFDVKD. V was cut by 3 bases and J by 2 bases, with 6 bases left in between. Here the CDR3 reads CATSDDSNYGYTF. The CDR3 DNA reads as TGTGCCACCAGTGATGACAGCAACTATGGCTACACCTTC.